This entry lists 18 T cell receptor beta chains sequenced from one sample in a study of blood T cell repertoires in COVID-19. Libraries were prepared by immunoSEQ multiplex PCR; TCRdb keeps only in-frame clonotypes and omits some of them. There are over 60,000 clones in the sample; 80% to 90% occur only once, and about a tenth lies in the top ten. The source material was peripheral blood. The source is a man aged 70-80 years with active or convalescent COVID-19.

This chain uses TRBV6-5 with TRBJ2-1; TRBD2 matches 10 bases. Germline V gene data show CDR1 as MNHEY and CDR2 as SVGAGI. V was clipped by 6 bases and J by 6 bases; unmatched bases: 8. The CDR3 runs 15 residues. As DNA, the CDR3 is TGTGCCAGCAGAACCGGTACTAGCGGGGTCAATGAGCAGTTCTTC. As protein: CASRTGTSGVNEQFF.

V usage is TRBV28 and J usage is TRBJ1-5; maybe TRBD1 (6 bases). Trimming removed 6 bases from V and 4 bases from J, with 13 bases in between. The CDR3 sequence is 14 residues long. Germline values: CDR1 MDHEN, CDR2 SYDVKM. CDR3: CASRGDTPNQPQHF. In DNA form, the CDR3 reads TGTGCCAGCAGAGGGGACACGCCAAATCAGCCCCAGCATTTT.

The chain carries TRBV4-1 and TRBJ2-3; D gene ambiguous. CDR3 length equals 14 residues. The germline gives CDR1 MGHRA, CDR2 YSYEKL. Trimming took off 6 bases at V and 6 bases at J, with 16 bases between the two ends. As DNA, the CDR3 is TGCGCCAGCAGTCGCGCGTCCGAATTGGATACGCAGTATTTT. Residues: CASSRASELDTQYF.

The rearrangement joins TRBV6-2 or TRBV6-3 to TRBJ2-7, with 10 positions matching TRBD1. The germline CDR1 and CDR2 sequences are MNHEY and SVGEGT. The CDR3 runs to 17 residues. Trimming took 2 bases from V and 6 from J; bases not matched to a gene: 13. The CDR3 reads CASSYTMLTGGISEQYF. CDR3 DNA sequence: TGTGCCAGCAGTTACACGATGTTGACAGGGGGCATATCCGAGCAGTACTTC.

The gene calls are TRBV2 and TRBJ1-1; 9 bases agree with TRBD1. The ends lost 5 bases at V and 2 bases at J; junction bases unmatched: 3. The germline gives CDR1 SNHLY, CDR2 FYNNEI. This CDR3 is 14 amino acids long. The CDR3 reads CASSPTGGNTEAFF. CDR3 DNA: TGTGCCAGCAGTCCGACAGGGGGAAACACTGAAGCTTTCTTT.

The chain joins TRBV19 to TRBJ1-2, with D unclear. This CDR3 spans 13 amino acids. Germline CDR1 and CDR2: LNHDA and SQIVND (reference sequence). The V gene lost 6 bases and the J gene lost 4 bases, with 12 bases spanning the gap. The CDR3 is CASRDTNLYGYTF. CDR3 coding DNA: TGTGCCAGTAGAGACACGAACCTCTATGGCTACACCTTC.

This clone has only one observation. The V and J genes are TRBV19 and TRBJ2-7, with TRBD1 identical over 9 bases. The germline V gene encodes CDR1 LNHDA and CDR2 SQIVND (reference sequence). J was trimmed by 1 base and V by 7 bases; bases with no gene match: 5. The length of the CDR3 is 14 residues. CDR3 residues: CASKIGTGSYEQYF. CDR3 nucleotides: TGTGCCAGTAAGATCGGGACAGGGTCCTACGAGCAGTACTTC.

This rearrangement joins TRBV28 to TRBJ1-1; D gene uncertain. The CDR3 extends over 11 amino acids. The V and J ends lost 6 bases and 2 bases respectively, with 4 bases between them. CDR1 MDHEN and CDR2 SYDVKM come from the germline V gene. CDR3 sequence: CASRINTEAFF. As DNA, the CDR3 is TGTGCCAGCAGAATAAACACTGAAGCTTTCTTT.

The chain employs TRBV29-1 and TRBJ2-7, with TRBD2 matching 14 bases. The CDR3 is 15 residues long. The germline V gene has CDR1 SQVTM and CDR2 ANQGSEA. J was trimmed by 6 bases and V by 2 bases; bases with no gene match: 6. The CDR3 reads CSVEWGTSGRPEQYF. CDR3 DNA: TGCAGCGTTGAATGGGGGACTAGCGGGAGACCCGAGCAGTACTTC.

DNA for the CDR3: TGTGCCAGCAGCGATTGGTCTAGCGGGAGGGACAATGAGCAGTTCTTC. It encodes CASSDWSSGRDNEQFF. The gene calls are TRBV9 and TRBJ2-1; 12 bases fit TRBD2. V lost 3 bases, J lost 5 bases, and 6 bases stayed unmatched. The CDR3 totals 16 residues. Germline values: CDR1 SGDLS, CDR2 YYNGEE.

The CDR3 coding sequence is TGTGCCAGCACCCTCGACAGGGGGGGCTATGGCTACACCTTC. The encoded protein is CASTLDRGGYGYTF. V usage is TRBV28 and J usage is TRBJ1-2, with 9 positions matching TRBD1. The length of the CDR3 is 14 residues. The V gene's germline CDR1 is MDHEN and CDR2 SYDVKM. V lost 7 bases and J lost 4; bases outside the gene matches: 7.

This chain connects TRBV5-5 to TRBJ1-2; D possibly corresponds to TRBD1 (5 bases). Trimming took 0 bases from V and 3 from J, leaving 18 bases between them. CDR3 length: 17 amino acids. The germline gives CDR1 SGHKS, CDR2 YYEKEE (reference sequence). CDR3: CASSLDYRLVADYGYTF. The CDR3 nucleotides are TGTGCCAGCAGCTTGGACTACAGGTTGGTAGCTGACTATGGCTACACCTTC.

The V call is TRBV12-5, the J call TRBJ2-5; D ambiguous. The V gene's germline CDR1 is LGHNT and CDR2 FRNRAP. The CDR3 sequence is 13 residues long. The V end lost 2 bases, the J end lost 1 base, and 5 bases lay between the germline ends. The chain's CDR3 is CASGLNFQETQYF. The CDR3 region has the DNA TGTGCTAGTGGTTTGAACTTCCAAGAGACCCAGTACTTC.

This chain links TRBV19 with TRBJ1-6; D possibly corresponds to TRBD1 (5 bases). V shed 3 bases and J shed 3 bases, with 12 bases lying between them. In germline, CDR1 is LNHDA, CDR2 SQIVND (reference sequence). The CDR3 has 16 amino acids. As DNA, the CDR3 is TGTGCCAGTAGTATGCCCCCCAGGGACTATAATTCACCCCTCCACTTT. It is translated as CASSMPPRDYNSPLHF.

A single count supports this clone. The J gene is TRBJ2-1, the V gene TRBV19; 10 nucleotides match TRBD2. Germline CDR1 LNHDA, CDR2 SQIVND (reference sequence). This CDR3 contains 16 residues. J lost 6 bases, V lost 7 bases, and 12 bases had no gene match. CDR3 loop: CASTPPWTSGGNEQFF. As DNA, the CDR3 is TGTGCCAGTACCCCCCCTTGGACTAGCGGCGGCAATGAGCAGTTCTTC.

The rearrangement uses TRBV6-6 and TRBJ2-7, with TRBD2 matching 14 bases. CDR3 size: 13 residues. Germline CDR1 and CDR2: MNHNY and SVGAGI (reference sequence). The trim removed 8 bases at V and 8 bases at J, leaving 5 bases unmatched. CDR3: CASRLAGGEKQYF. In DNA, the CDR3 is TGTGCCAGCCGACTAGCGGGGGGGGAGAAGCAGTACTTC.

The chain carries TRBV12-3 or TRBV12-4 and TRBJ1-2, with D unclear. The CDR3 contains 11 residues. The V end was cut by 3 bases, the J end by 12 bases, with 11 bases between. CDR3: CASSFTGPHTF. The CDR3 DNA sequence: TGTGCCAGCAGTTTCACCGGTCCGCACACCTTC.

A single count supports this clone. V usage is TRBV28 and J usage is TRBJ2-7, with a weak D call TRBD2 (5 bases). The CDR3 extends over 16 amino acids. From germline, CDR1 is MDHEN and CDR2 SYDVKM. Between the trimmed V and J ends, which lost 5 bases and 1 base, there was a span of 18 bases. The CDR3 here is CASSPVLGRGSYEQYF. The DNA for the CDR3 is TGTGCCAGCAGTCCCGTCTTGGGGAGAGGGTCCTACGAGCAGTACTTC. Complete variable domain (other parts from reference TRBV28 and TRBJ2-7): DVKVTQSSRYLVKRTGEKVFLECVQDMDHENMFWYRQDPGLGLRLIYFSYDVKMKEKGDIPEGYSVSREKKERFSLILESASTNQTSMYLCASSPVLGRGSYEQYFGPGTRLTVT.